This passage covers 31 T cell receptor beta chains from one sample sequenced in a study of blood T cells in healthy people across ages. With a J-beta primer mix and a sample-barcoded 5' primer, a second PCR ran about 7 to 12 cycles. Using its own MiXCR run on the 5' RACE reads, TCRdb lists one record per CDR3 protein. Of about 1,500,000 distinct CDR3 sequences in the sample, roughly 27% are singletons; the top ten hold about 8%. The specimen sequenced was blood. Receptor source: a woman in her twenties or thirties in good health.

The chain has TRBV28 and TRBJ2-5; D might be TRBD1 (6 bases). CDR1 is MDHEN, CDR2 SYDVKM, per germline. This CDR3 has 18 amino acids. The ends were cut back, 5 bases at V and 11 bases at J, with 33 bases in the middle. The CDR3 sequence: CASSGKAPGQRFLNEQYF. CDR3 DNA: TGTGCCAGCAGTGGAAAAGCCCCCGGACAGCGATTTTTGAATGAGCAGTACTTC.

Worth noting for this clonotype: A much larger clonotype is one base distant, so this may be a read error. This CDR3 is CASSYSMGRATYEQYF. CDR3 in DNA: TGTGCCAGCAGTTACTCGATGGGCAGGGCCACCTACGAGCAGTACTTC. The chain links TRBV6-5 to TRBJ2-4; the D gene is possibly TRBD1 (5 bases). The assigned J gene may be wrong: the sequence end matches TRBJ2-7 better. Germline values: CDR1 MNHEY, CDR2 SVGAGI. The CDR3 consists of 16 residues.

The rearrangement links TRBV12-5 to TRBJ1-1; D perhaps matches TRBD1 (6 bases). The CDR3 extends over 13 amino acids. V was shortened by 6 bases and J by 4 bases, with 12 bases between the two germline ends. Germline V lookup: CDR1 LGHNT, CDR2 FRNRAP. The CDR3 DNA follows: TGTGCTAGTGGCCCGCCAGGGGCCACTGAAGCTTTCTTT. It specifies CASGPPGATEAFF.

Here the CDR3 DNA reads TGTGCCAGCAGCTCCGGACTAGCGTCCTACGTGCAGTACTTC. Its protein is CASSSGLASYVQYF. J is TRBJ2-5 and V is TRBV7-9; 9 bases map to TRBD2. The germline V gene has CDR1 SEHNR and CDR2 FQNEAQ (reference sequence). The trim removed 4 bases at V and 11 bases at J, leaving 11 bases unmatched. The CDR3 is made up of 14 amino acids.

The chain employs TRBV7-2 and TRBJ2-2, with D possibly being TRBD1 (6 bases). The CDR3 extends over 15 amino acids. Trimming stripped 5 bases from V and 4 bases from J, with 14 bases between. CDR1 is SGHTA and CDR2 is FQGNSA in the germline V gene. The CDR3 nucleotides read TGTGCCAGCAGCCATCCGACAGGTTCCACCGGGGAGCTGTTTTTT. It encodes CASSHPTGSTGELFF.

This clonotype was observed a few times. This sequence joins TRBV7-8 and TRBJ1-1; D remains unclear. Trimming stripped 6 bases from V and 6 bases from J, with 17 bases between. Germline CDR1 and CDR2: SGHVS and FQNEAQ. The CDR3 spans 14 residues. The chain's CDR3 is CASRRGKPGAEAFF. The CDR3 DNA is TGTGCCAGCAGACGAGGGAAGCCCGGGGCTGAAGCTTTCTTT.

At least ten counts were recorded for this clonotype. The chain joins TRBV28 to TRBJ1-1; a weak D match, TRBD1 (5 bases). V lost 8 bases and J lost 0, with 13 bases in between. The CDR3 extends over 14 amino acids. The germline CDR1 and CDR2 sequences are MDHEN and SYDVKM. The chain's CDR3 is CASGGGRMNTEAFF. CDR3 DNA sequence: TGTGCCAGCGGGGGAGGTCGGATGAACACTGAAGCTTTCTTT.

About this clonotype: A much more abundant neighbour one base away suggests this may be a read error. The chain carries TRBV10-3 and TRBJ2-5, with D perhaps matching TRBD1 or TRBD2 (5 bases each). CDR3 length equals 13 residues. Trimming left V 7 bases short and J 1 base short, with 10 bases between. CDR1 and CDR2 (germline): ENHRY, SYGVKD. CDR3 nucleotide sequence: TGTGCCATCAACGGGGCGATCCAAGAGACCCAGTACTTC. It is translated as CAINGAIQETQYF.

The CDR3 DNA is TGTGCCAGCAGCCGTGGACTAGCGGGAGAAAATGAGCAGTTCTTC. It translates to CASSRGLAGENEQFF. The chain joins TRBV7-6 to TRBJ2-1; 13 bases are shared with TRBD2. The germline V gene encodes CDR1 SGHVS and CDR2 FNYEAQ. This CDR3 contains 15 residues. V shed 5 bases and J 7 bases; nucleotides not matched to a gene: 5.

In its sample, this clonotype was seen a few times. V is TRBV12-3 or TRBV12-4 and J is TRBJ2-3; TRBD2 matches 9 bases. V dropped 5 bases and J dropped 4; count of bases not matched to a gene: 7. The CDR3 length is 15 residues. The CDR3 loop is CASSPRLAEADTQYF. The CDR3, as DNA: TGTGCCAGCAGTCCACGACTAGCGGAGGCAGATACGCAGTATTTT.

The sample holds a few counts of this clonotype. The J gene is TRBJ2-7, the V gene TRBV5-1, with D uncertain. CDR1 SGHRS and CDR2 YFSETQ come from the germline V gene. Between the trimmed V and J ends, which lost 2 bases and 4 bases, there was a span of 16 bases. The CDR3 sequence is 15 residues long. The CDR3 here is CASSFSPSGMYEQYF. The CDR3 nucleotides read TGCGCCAGCAGCTTTAGCCCCTCAGGAATGTACGAGCAGTACTTC.

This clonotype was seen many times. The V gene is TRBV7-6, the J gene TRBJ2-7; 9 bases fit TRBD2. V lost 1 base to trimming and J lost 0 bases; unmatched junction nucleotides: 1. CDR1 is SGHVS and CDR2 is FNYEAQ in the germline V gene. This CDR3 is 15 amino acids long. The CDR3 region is CASSLVAGASYEQYF. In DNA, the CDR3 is TGTGCCAGCAGCTTAGTAGCGGGGGCCTCCTACGAGCAGTACTTC.

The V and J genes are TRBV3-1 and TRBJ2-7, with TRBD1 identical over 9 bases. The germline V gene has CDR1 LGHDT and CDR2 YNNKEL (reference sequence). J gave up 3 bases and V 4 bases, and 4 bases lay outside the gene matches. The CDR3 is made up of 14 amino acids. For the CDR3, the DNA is TGTGCCAGCAGCCGGTGGGACAGGGACTACGAGCAGTACTTC. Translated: CASSRWDRDYEQYF.

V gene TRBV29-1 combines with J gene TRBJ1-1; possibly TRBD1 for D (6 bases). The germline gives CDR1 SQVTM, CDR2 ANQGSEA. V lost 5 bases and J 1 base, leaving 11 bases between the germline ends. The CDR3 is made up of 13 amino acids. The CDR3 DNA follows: TGCAGCGTTTGCGACAGGAAGAACACTGAAGCTTTCTTT. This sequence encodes CSVCDRKNTEAFF.

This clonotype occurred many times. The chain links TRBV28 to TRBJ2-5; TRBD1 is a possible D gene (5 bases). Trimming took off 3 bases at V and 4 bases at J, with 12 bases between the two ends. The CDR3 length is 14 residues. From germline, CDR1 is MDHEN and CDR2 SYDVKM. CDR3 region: CASSLSQGGETQYF. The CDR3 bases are TGTGCCAGCAGTTTGTCCCAGGGCGGAGAGACCCAGTACTTC.

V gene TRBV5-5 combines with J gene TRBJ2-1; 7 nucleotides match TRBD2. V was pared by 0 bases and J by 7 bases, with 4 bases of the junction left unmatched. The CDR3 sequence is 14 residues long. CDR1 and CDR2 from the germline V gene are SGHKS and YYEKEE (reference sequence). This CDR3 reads CASSLGEGRNEQFF. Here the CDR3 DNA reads TGTGCCAGCAGCTTGGGGGAGGGTAGGAATGAGCAGTTCTTC. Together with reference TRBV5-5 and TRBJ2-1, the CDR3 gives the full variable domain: DAGVTQSPTHLIKTRGQQVTLRCSPISGHKSVSWYQQVLGQGPQFIFQYYEKEERGRGNFPDRFSARQFPNYSSELNVNALLLGDSALYLCASSLGEGRNEQFFGPGTRLTVL.

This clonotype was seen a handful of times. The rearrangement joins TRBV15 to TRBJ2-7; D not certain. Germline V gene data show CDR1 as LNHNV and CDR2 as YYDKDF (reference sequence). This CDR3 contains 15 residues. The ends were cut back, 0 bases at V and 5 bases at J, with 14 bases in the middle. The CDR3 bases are TGTGCCACCAGCAGAGAGGTGGCGTACAAGGACGAGCAGTACTTC. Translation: CATSREVAYKDEQYF.

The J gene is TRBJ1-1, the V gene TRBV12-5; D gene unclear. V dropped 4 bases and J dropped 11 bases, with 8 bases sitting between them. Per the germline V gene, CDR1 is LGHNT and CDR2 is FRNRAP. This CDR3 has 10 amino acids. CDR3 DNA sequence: TGTGCTAGTGGTTCTATTGGCGCTTTCTTT. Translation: CASGSIGAFF.

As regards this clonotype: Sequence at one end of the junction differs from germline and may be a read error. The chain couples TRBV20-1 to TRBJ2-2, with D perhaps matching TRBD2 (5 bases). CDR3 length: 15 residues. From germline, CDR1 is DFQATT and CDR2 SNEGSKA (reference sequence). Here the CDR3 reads CSARETMTVTGELFF. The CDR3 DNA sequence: TGTAGTGCTAGAGAGACTATGACGGTCACCGGGGAGCTGTTTTTT.

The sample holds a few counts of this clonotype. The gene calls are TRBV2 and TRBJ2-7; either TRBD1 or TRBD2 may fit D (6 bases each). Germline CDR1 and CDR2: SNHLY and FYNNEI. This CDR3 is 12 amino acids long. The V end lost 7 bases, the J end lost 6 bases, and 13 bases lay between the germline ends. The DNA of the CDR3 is TGTGCCAGCACAGGAGGGGGACGCGAGCAGTACTTC. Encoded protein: CASTGGGREQYF.

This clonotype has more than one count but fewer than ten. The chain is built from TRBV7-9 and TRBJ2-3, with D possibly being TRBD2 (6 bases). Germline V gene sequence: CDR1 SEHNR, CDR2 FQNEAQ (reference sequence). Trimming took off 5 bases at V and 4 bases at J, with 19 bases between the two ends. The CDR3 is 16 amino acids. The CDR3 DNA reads TGTGCCAGCAGCCGAACCGGGACTCCCTCCCCAGATACGCAGTATTTT. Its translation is CASSRTGTPSPDTQYF.

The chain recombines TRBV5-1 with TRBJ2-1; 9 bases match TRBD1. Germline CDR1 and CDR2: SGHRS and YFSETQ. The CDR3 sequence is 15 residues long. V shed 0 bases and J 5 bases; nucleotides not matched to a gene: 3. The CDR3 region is CASSLGDRDHNEQFF. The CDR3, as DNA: TGCGCCAGCAGCTTGGGGGACAGGGACCACAATGAGCAGTTCTTC.

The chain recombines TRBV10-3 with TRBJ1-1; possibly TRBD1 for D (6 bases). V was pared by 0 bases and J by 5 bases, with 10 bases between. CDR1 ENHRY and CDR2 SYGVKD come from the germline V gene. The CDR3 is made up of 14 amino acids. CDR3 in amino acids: CAISESGRGTEAFF. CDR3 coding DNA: TGTGCCATCAGTGAGTCGGGCAGGGGAACTGAAGCTTTCTTT.

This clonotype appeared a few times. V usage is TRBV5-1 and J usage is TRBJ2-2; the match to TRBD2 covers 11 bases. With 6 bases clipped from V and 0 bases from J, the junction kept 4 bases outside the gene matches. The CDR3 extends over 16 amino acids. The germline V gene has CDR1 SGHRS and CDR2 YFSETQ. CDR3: CASTGLAGTNTGELFF. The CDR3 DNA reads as TGCGCCAGCACCGGACTAGCGGGCACGAACACCGGGGAGCTGTTTTTT.

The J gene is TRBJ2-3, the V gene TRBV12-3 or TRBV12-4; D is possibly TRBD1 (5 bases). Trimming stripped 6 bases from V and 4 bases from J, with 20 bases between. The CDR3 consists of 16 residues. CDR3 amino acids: CASSPTGHRASDTQYF. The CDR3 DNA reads TGTGCCAGCAGCCCAACTGGACATCGGGCCTCAGATACGCAGTATTTT.

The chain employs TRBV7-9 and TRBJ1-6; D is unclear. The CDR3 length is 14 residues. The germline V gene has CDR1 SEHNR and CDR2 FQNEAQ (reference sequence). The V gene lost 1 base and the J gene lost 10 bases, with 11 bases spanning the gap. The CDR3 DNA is TGTGCCAGCAGCTTAGATCTGGTGAGCTCACCCCTCCACTTT. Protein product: CASSLDLVSSPLHF.

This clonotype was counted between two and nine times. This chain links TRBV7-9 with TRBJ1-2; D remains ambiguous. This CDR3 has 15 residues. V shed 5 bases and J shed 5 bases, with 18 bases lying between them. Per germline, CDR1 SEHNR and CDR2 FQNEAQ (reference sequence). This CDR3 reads CASSPMGPTTYGYTF. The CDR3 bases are TGTGCCAGCAGCCCAATGGGCCCCACCACTTATGGCTACACCTTC.

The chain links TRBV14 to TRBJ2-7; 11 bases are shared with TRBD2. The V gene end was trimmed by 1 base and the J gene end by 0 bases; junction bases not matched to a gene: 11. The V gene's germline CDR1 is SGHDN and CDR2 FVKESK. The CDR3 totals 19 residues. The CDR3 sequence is CASSQGGTSGRAHSYEQYF. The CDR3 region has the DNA TGTGCCAGCAGCCAAGGCGGGACTAGCGGAAGGGCCCACTCCTACGAGCAGTACTTC.

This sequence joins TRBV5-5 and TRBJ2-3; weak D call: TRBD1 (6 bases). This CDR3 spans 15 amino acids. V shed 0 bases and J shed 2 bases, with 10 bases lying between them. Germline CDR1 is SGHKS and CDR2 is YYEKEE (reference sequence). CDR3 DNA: TGTGCCAGCAGCTTGGGGGGGCTACCCACAGATACGCAGTATTTT. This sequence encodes CASSLGGLPTDTQYF.

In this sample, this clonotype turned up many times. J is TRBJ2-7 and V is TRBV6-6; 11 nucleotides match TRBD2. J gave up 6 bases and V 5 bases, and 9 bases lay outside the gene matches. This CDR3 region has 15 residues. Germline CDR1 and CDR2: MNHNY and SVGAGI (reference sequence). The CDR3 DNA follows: TGTGCCAGCAGTCCACAAGTCCTAGCGGGAGGCGAGCAGTACTTC. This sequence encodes CASSPQVLAGGEQYF.

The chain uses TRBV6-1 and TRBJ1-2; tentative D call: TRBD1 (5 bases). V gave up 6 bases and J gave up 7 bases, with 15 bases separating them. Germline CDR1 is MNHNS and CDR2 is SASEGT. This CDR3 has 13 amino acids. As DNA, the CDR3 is TGTGCCAGCAGCGGGGACGGGCGGTTTGGCTACACCTTC. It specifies CASSGDGRFGYTF.